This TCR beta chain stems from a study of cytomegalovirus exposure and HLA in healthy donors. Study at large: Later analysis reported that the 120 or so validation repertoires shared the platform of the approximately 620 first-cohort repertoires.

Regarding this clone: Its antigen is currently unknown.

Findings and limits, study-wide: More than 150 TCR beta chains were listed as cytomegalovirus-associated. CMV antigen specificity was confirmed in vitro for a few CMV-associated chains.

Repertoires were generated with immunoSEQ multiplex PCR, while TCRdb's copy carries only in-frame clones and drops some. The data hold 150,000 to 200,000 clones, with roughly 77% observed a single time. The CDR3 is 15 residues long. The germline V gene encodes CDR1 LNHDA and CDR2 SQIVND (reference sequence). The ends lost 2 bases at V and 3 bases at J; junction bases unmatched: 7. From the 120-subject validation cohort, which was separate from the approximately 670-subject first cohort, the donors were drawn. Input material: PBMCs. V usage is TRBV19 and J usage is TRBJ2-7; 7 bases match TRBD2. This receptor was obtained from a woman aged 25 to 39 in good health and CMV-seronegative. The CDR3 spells CASSIYPSGLYEQYF. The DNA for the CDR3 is TGTGCCAGTAGTATATATCCTAGCGGCCTCTACGAGCAGTACTTC.